The entry below gives a single T cell receptor beta chain sequence along with its context. Its cognate antigen has yet to be identified. No per-base quality is available; no much larger clone lies one base away. The immunoSEQ Assay, a bias-controlled multiplex PCR, was used to amplify TCRbeta CDR3 regions from genomic DNA. The authors' analysis ran thus. Within the assay, amplification of reference gene primers was used to estimate how many nucleated cells each sample contained. To quantify the absolute abundance of each unique TCRbeta CDR3 rearrangement, sequence reads were collapsed and filtered. Productive Simpson clonality was computed per sample as the square root of Simpson's diversity index over productive rearrangements. TCRdb limited this immuneACCESS table to in-frame rearrangements with V and J called. A share of clones is missing; checked studies link under half to unresolved V genes, and the rest is unexplained. The DNA gave D and trimming, while V, J and clone size come from that table. This sample has 150,000 to 200,000 clones in its table, and around 86% of those were observed once. Clones ranked in the top ten supply more than 7.5% of the sample.

This sample is drawn from a study of blood T cell repertoires in COVID-19 (dated by TCRdb to 2018 to 2021). Study-level background: The collaborator samples originated in the United States, Italy and Spain and spanned the acute and convalescent phases of COVID-19. The samples were drawn from two sources: the first 160 participants of the ongoing ImmuneRACE study, and 1,200 or so subjects contributed by 6 global collaborators. The repertoires were released in a freely available public database intended as a resource for research on the immune response to SARS-CoV-2. The material from the prospective study consisted of cDNA or gDNA derived from T cells, B-cell-depleted T cells, or PBMCs. Deeply sampled blood TCRbeta repertoires from subjects exposed to, actively infected with, or recovered from COVID-19 were included in the dataset. HLA class I and class II types, where available, came from metadata supplied by the sample provider rather than from assay-based typing. A de-identified subject ID, COVID-19 status, age in years and sex were almost always included in the sample metadata. Results the study describes overall, beyond this receptor: Clinical and demographic metadata were provided uncurated, with the amount varying by source and participant.

The collaborating institutions used their own protocols to collect whole blood in K2EDTA tubes. For TCRbeta analysis, collaborator samples were shipped as frozen whole blood, as isolated PBMCs, or as DNA extracted from either sample type. The sequence came from a man aged 45 to 65 with active or convalescent COVID-19. Sample: peripheral blood.

The CDR3 reads CASSYGRTNNEQFF. The DNA sequence is given as TGTGCCAGCAGCTACGGGAGAACAAACAATGAGCAGTTCTTC. Recombination linked TRBV7-2 to TRBJ2-1; a tentative D call is TRBD2 (6 bases match). V sheds 4 bases and J sheds 5 bases, leaving 12 bases between their ends. The CDR3 runs 14 residues from the cysteine to the phenylalanine. Only CDR3 DNA is held: 42 bases, read in frame from base 1. CDR1 and CDR2 (SGHTA, FQGNSA) derive from the germline V gene. Extended through the reference TRBV7-2 and TRBJ2-1 proteins, this CDR3 yields the full variable domain: GAGVSQSPSNKVTEKGKDVELRCDPISGHTALYWYRQSLGQGLEFLIYFQGNSAPDKSGLPSDRFSAERTGGSVSTLTIQRTQQEDSAVYLCASSYGRTNNEQFFGPGTRLTVL.